This TCR beta chain appears in the sequencing data of a study of T cell responses to AZD1222 COVID-19 vaccine. Study-wide findings and caveats: Nearly half of spike-specific TCRs reportedly target unmutated variant regions. Baseline seropositivity characterized only a handful of AZD1222 recipients. There were repertoire samples only from the period after the peak T cell response.

Concerning this clone: As yet, its antigen is unknown.

The analysis combined second doses at about 4 or about 12 weeks. The assay was immunoSEQ multiplex PCR, and TCRdb's table has in-frame clones only and misses some. The sample lists about 170,000 clones, 87% occurring once. The sample was peripheral blood, taken 28 days after the second AZD1222 dose. The TCR sequence derives from an adult who received the AZD1222 COVID-19 vaccine.

The CDR3 DNA reads as TGTGCCAGCAGCCGGACCCTAGCGGGGGGGCGGACCGGGGAGCTGTTTTTT. It is translated as CASSRTLAGGRTGELFF. V gene TRBV5-4 combines with J gene TRBJ2-2; TRBD2 agrees at 12 bases. The CDR3 has 17 residues. Trimming took 4 bases from V and 5 from J; bases not matched to a gene: 9. The germline CDR1 and CDR2 sequences are SGHNT and YYREEE (reference sequence).